The next 16 T cell receptor beta chains were all read from a single sample in a study of T cells after yellow fever vaccination. MiXCR was run by TCRdb on the 5' RACE reads, yielding one entry per CDR3 protein. Among just over 300,000 distinct CDR3 sequences listed, around 4% were seen once. The specimen comprised PBMCs, sampled on the day of the yellow fever booster vaccination. These receptors were collected from a man aged 18 to 30 who received the YFV17D yellow fever vaccine.

The CDR3 here is CASSLGLAGGAGELFF. CDR3 DNA sequence: TGTGCCAGCAGCCTCGGACTAGCGGGGGGAGCCGGGGAGCTGTTTTTT. This chain links TRBV3-1 with TRBJ2-2; 14 bases map to TRBD2. Trimming cost V 4 bases and J 6 bases; bases outside gene matches: 4. The CDR3 spans 16 residues. Per the germline V gene, CDR1 is LGHDT and CDR2 is YNNKEL (reference sequence).

This clonotype was seen many times. The V and J genes are TRBV6-6 and TRBJ2-5; D possibly corresponds to TRBD1 (5 bases). Between the trimmed V and J ends, which lost 0 bases and 5 bases, there was a span of 13 bases. Germline V gene sequence: CDR1 MNHNY, CDR2 SVGAGI (reference sequence). This CDR3 contains 15 residues. CDR3 DNA sequence: TGTGCCAGCAGTTACTCTCGACAGATACGGGAGACCCAGTACTTC. Translating gives CASSYSRQIRETQYF.

This clonotype has just a few counts. This chain's CDR3 is CASSFHGMEGAGELFF. The CDR3 coding sequence is TGCGCCAGCAGCTTTCACGGGATGGAGGGAGCCGGGGAGCTGTTTTTT. The chain employs TRBV5-1 and TRBJ2-2; possibly TRBD2 for D (6 bases). In germline, CDR1 is SGHRS, CDR2 YFSETQ. This CDR3 has 16 residues. Trimming shortened V by 2 bases and J by 6 bases, and 17 bases separated the two germline ends.

In its sample, this clonotype was seen a few times. This chain joins TRBV5-8 and TRBJ1-1; 11 bases fit TRBD1. The germline CDR1 and CDR2 sequences are SGHTS and YDEGEE. The CDR3 loop spans 15 amino acids. The V gene end was trimmed by 3 bases and the J gene end by 1 base; junction bases not matched to a gene: 2. CDR3 nucleotide sequence: TGTGCCAGCAGCTACGGGACAGGGGGGAACACTGAAGCTTTCTTT. Protein: CASSYGTGGNTEAFF.

The chain has TRBV5-4 and TRBJ2-5; TRBD1 matches 8 bases. V was clipped by 4 bases and J by 5 bases; unmatched bases: 7. Germline CDR1 and CDR2: SGHNT and YYREEE (reference sequence). The CDR3 sequence is 14 residues long. The CDR3 protein is CASSDRGDGETQYF. Written as DNA, the CDR3 is TGTGCCAGCAGCGACAGGGGAGACGGGGAGACCCAGTACTTC. Combining the CDR3 with reference TRBV5-4 and TRBJ2-5 gives the whole variable domain ETGVTQSPTHLIKTRGQQVTLRCSSQSGHNTVSWYQQALGQGPQFIFQYYREEENGRGNFPPRFSGLQFPNYSSELNVNALELDDSALYLCASSDRGDGETQYFGPGTRLLVL.

This clonotype has a count of ten or more. The CDR3 nucleotides are TGTGCCAGCAGCTTGGATTGGGCCTACGAGCAGTACTTC. Amino acids: CASSLDWAYEQYF. The chain couples TRBV5-4 to TRBJ2-7; D remains ambiguous. Trimming took off 0 bases at V and 2 bases at J, with 6 bases between the two ends. The CDR3 spans 13 residues. Germline V lookup: CDR1 SGHNT, CDR2 YYREEE (reference sequence).

The table lists this clonotype with many counts. The chain links TRBV6-5 to TRBJ1-4; the D is unclear. The CDR3 loop spans 12 amino acids. Per germline, CDR1 MNHEY and CDR2 SVGAGI. V shed 8 bases and J shed 8 bases, with 12 bases lying between them. CDR3 DNA: TGTGCCAGCGGCCCACTTCGCGAAAAACTGTTTTTT. Protein: CASGPLREKLFF.

This clonotype was picked up a small number of times. CDR3 protein: CATSRERLYEQYV. In nucleotides, the CDR3 is TGTGCCACCAGCAGAGAGCGGCTCTACGAGCAGTACGTC. The chain couples TRBV15 to TRBJ2-7; D is unresolved. This CDR3 region has 13 residues. Trimming stripped 0 bases from V and 3 bases from J, with 6 bases between. The germline CDR1 and CDR2 sequences are LNHNV and YYDKDF (reference sequence).

J is TRBJ2-1 and V is TRBV24-1; TRBD2 agrees at 8 bases. This CDR3 comprises 16 residues. V was pared by 1 base and J by 9 bases, with 10 bases of the junction left unmatched. The V gene's germline CDR1 is KGHDR and CDR2 SFDVKD. CDR3 sequence (DNA): TGTGCCACCAGTGATTTTGCGGGGGGACCCTTCATTGAGCAGTTCTTC. Its protein product is CATSDFAGGPFIEQFF.

Many counts were recorded for this clonotype. The CDR3, as DNA: TGTGCCAGCAGCTCTCCCTACAGGGCGAACACCGGGGAGCTGTTTTTT. Residues: CASSSPYRANTGELFF. The J gene is TRBJ2-2, the V gene TRBV5-6; tentatively, D is TRBD1 (6 bases). Germline CDR1 is SGHDT and CDR2 is YYEEEE. Trimming took 3 bases from V and 0 from J, leaving 12 bases between them. The CDR3 sequence is 16 residues long.

This clonotype was seen a handful of times. The rearrangement joins TRBV7-9 to TRBJ2-2, with TRBD2 as a possible D gene (6 bases). Trimming took 3 bases from V and 2 from J, leaving 16 bases between them. Germline V lookup: CDR1 SEHNR, CDR2 FQNEAQ (reference sequence). CDR3 length equals 17 residues. The CDR3 DNA reads TGTGCCAGCAGCTTTCCCAAAGCGGGCCTCAACACCGGGGAGCTGTTTTTT. Protein sequence: CASSFPKAGLNTGELFF.

V usage is TRBV7-9 and J usage is TRBJ2-1; perhaps TRBD2 as D (7 bases). Looked up from germline, CDR1 is SEHNR and CDR2 is FQNEAQ (reference sequence). The CDR3 covers 15 residues. The V end was cut by 5 bases, the J end by 3 bases, with 14 bases between. CDR3 loop: CASSPRGGGYNEQFF. DNA of the CDR3: TGTGCCAGCAGCCCCCGGGGAGGGGGCTACAATGAGCAGTTCTTC.

This clonotype was counted many times. The chain carries TRBV4-2 and TRBJ1-1, with TRBD1 matching over 10 bases. The CDR3 length is 14 residues. Germline CDR1 is LGHNA and CDR2 is YNFKEQ. After removal of 4 bases from V and 5 bases from J, the junction contained 4 bases not matched to a gene. The CDR3 loop is CASSRDRGATEAFF. CDR3 in DNA: TGTGCCAGCAGCCGGGACAGGGGAGCAACTGAAGCTTTCTTT.

This clonotype was seen at least ten times. This sequence joins TRBV4-3 and TRBJ2-3; D unclear. The germline gives CDR1 LGHNA, CDR2 YSLEER. The CDR3 is made up of 13 amino acids. Trimming left V 4 bases short and J 6 bases short, with 11 bases between. The CDR3 nucleotides read TGCGCCAGCAGCCCTCGGGTTCGGGATACGCAGTATTTT. Translated: CASSPRVRDTQYF.

The rearrangement uses TRBV9 and TRBJ1-6; the D is unclear. There are 13 residues in the CDR3. V was trimmed by 0 bases and J by 10 bases, leaving 8 bases between them. Germline V CDR1 and CDR2: SGDLS, YYNGEE. The CDR3 reads CASSVGWVSPLHF. Written as DNA, the CDR3 is TGTGCCAGCAGCGTAGGTTGGGTCTCACCCCTCCACTTT.

The table lists this clonotype with many counts. The chain combines TRBV20-1 with TRBJ2-7; tentative D call: TRBD1 (6 bases). Trimming took 6 bases from V and 2 from J, leaving 17 bases between them. Germline V gene lookup returns CDR1 DFQATT and CDR2 SNEGSKA (reference sequence). The CDR3 runs to 14 residues. The CDR3 DNA sequence: TGCAGTGCGGAGAGTCGGGACACTGCCTACGAGCAGTACGTC. Its translation: CSAESRDTAYEQYV.